The clone carrying this TCR beta chain has a handful of counts. The antigen is undetermined. This CDR3 has 14 amino acids. Germline values: CDR1 LGHNA, CDR2 YNFKEQ. Trimming took 4 bases from V and 4 from J; bases not matched to a gene: 6. Expressed TCRB transcripts were sequenced because the entire RNA isolate underwent reverse transcription. Clones were read by immunoSEQ multiplex PCR, and TCRdb kept only the in-frame ones, dropping some. The repertoire holds under 200,000 clones, 6.5% to 8.5% seen once, with around 0.5% in the top ten. Purity of each sorted population was above 95%. This sample was included in a study of beta chain features in type 1 diabetes. Study background: In age, gender and cell yields, patients were similar to healthy donors. Findings and limits, study-wide: In every one of the four CD4+ subsets, TCRB CDR3s were moderately but significantly shorter in Type 1 diabetes patients. More deletions and fewer insertions at VDJ junctions were seen in type 1 diabetes patients. The question left open here concerned HLA type influencing TCRB rearrangement.

The TCR sequence derives from a woman between 18 and 29 years old with type 1 diabetes. Sequencing used central memory CD4+ T cells from blood. V and J are TRBV4-2 and TRBJ1-2; 7 positions agree with TRBD1. The CDR3 protein is CASSPQTGSYGYTF. As DNA, the CDR3 is TGTGCCAGCAGCCCACAGACAGGGAGCTATGGCTACACCTTC.